Below, 5 T cell receptor beta chains from the same sample are listed, as sequenced in a study of long-term antiretroviral therapy in people with HIV. Runs used v3.0 of the immunoSEQ assay and were done at survey level. Assay: immunoSEQ multiplex PCR; the TCRdb copy retains only in-frame clones and omits some. Of about 20,000 clones in the sample, 65% to 85% are singletons; the top ten hold 15%. Sample: unsorted PBMCs, taken approximately 2.5 years before starting antiretroviral therapy. The receptors originated from a woman between 45 and 65 years old with HIV.

This clone has only one observation. V usage is TRBV5-1 and J usage is TRBJ1-4, with D tentatively TRBD1 (5 bases). Germline V gives CDR1 SGHRS, CDR2 YFSETQ. The CDR3 extends over 16 amino acids. V was pared by 5 bases and J by 8 bases, with 22 bases between. CDR3 coding DNA: TGCGCCAGCAGACCCCTCCTCGGGGGGAGGGAGGAAAAACTGTTTTTT. As protein: CASRPLLGGREEKLFF.

V and J are TRBV5-1 and TRBJ2-5; no clear D gene. Germline V lookup: CDR1 SGHRS, CDR2 YFSETQ. This CDR3 has 12 amino acids. Trimming shortened V by 0 bases and J by 4 bases, and 4 bases separated the two germline ends. Written as DNA, the CDR3 is TGCGCCAGCAGCTTGGAATTAGAGACCCAGTACTTC. Protein product: CASSLELETQYF.

By share of the sample, this clone is medium-sized (0.01 to 0.1%). The genes are TRBV30 and TRBJ1-3; 7 nucleotides line up with TRBD1. The CDR3 sequence is 13 residues long. The V and J ends lost 5 bases and 4 bases, in that order; junction bases with no gene match: 5. Per the germline V gene, CDR1 is GTSNPN and CDR2 is SVGIG (reference sequence). The CDR3 loop is CAWSTGIGNTIYF. CDR3 nucleotide sequence: TGTGCCTGGTCGACAGGGATCGGAAACACCATATATTTT.

The CDR3 region is CASKDTLNTEAFF. CDR3 in DNA: TGCGCCAGCAAGGACACCTTGAACACTGAAGCTTTCTTT. V and J are TRBV10-2 and TRBJ1-1; maybe TRBD1 (5 bases). Germline CDR1 reads WSHSY; CDR2 reads SAAADI. Trimming stripped 7 bases from V and 0 bases from J, with 9 bases between. The CDR3 loop spans 13 amino acids.

This clone was observed a few times. The chain joins TRBV10-3 to TRBJ2-3; possibly TRBD2 for D (7 bases). Germline loops: CDR1 ENHRY, CDR2 SYGVKD. V was shortened by 7 bases and J by 2 bases, with 16 bases between the two germline ends. The CDR3 has 15 residues. The CDR3 DNA reads TGTGCCATCAATCGGGACGGGGGGCCCACAGATACGCAGTATTTT. As protein: CAINRDGGPTDTQYF.